A single T cell receptor beta chain is shown here with its context. No antigen is known for it. The study ran its PCR with 60 Vbeta and 13 Jbeta primers. Clones were sequenced by immunoSEQ multiplex PCR, and TCRdb holds only the in-frame ones, with some missing. The sample has approximately 140,000 clones; around 77% are singletons. Losses at the gene ends were 6 bases for V and 2 bases for J; bases not matched to a gene: 13. This CDR3 is 16 amino acids long. CDR1 is SGDLS, CDR2 YYNGEE, per germline. This sample is drawn from a study of cytomegalovirus exposure and HLA in healthy donors. General observations from the study: One cluster of highly shared sequence variants probably arose as a sequencing artifact. Earlier findings revealed that most TCR beta V segments proved productive either about 87% or about 30% of the time. While the bulk of TCR sequences proved rare, some public TCRs turned up in many donors.

Donors showed nominal health when sampled, although they likely had unrecorded immune exposures. Sequenced sample: PBMCs. J is TRBJ1-2 and V is TRBV9; 7 bases are shared with TRBD1. This TCR came from a woman between 45 and 60 years old in good health and CMV-seronegative. The chain's CDR3 is CASTRDEGASNYGYTF. DNA of the CDR3: TGTGCCAGCACCCGCGATGAGGGGGCGAGCAACTATGGCTACACCTTC.